This entry is about one T cell receptor beta chain. The antigen is undetermined. These data are taken from a study of cytomegalovirus exposure and HLA in healthy donors. General study results and limits: Of the V segments, some could not be distinguished, including TRBV6-2 and TRBV6-3, and were excluded.

PCR amplification relied on 60 Vbeta primers (plus 13 Jbeta primers). The protocol was immunoSEQ multiplex PCR, while the TCRdb copy is restricted to in-frame clones and leaves out a portion. The table shows 160,000 or so clones, with roughly 89% occurring only once. This CDR3 has 17 residues. With 2 bases removed from V and 4 bases from J, the gap between germline ends came to 20 bases. In germline, CDR1 is MNHEY, CDR2 SMNVEV (reference sequence). Despite likely unrecorded immune exposures, the donors were nominally healthy at the time of sampling. The sample consisted of PBMCs. The chain has TRBV27 and TRBJ1-1; D may be TRBD1 (5 bases). The TCR comes from a woman in her twenties or thirties in good health and CMV-seronegative. In DNA form, the CDR3 reads TGTGCCAGCAGTTTACGGGGGACCCGGGGCTCGGGCACTGAAGCTTTCTTT. Protein sequence: CASSLRGTRGSGTEAFF.